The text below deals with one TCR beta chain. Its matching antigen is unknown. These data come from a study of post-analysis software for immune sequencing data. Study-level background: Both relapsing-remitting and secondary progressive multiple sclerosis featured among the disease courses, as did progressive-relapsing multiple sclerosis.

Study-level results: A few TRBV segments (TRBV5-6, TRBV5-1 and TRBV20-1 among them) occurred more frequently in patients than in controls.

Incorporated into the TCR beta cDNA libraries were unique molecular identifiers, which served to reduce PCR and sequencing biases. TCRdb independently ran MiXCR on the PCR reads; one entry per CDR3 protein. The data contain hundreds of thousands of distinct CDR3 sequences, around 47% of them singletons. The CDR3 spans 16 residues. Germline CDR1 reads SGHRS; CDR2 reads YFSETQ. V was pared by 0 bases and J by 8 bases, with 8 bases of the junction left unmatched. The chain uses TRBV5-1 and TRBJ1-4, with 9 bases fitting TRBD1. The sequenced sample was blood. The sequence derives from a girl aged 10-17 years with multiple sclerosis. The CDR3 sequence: CASSLDRGTGHEKLFF. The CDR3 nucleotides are TGCGCCAGCAGCTTGGACCGCGGGACAGGGCACGAAAAACTGTTTTTT.